The 2 T cell receptor beta chains in this list originate from one sample, sequenced in a study of human T cells and chemical hapten exposure. TCRdb reprocessed the RACE reads via MiXCR and lists one record per CDR3 protein. Of approximately 84,000 distinct CDR3 sequences listed, around 9.6% are singletons. Time point noted: patch test 2, 6 weeks after DPC sensitization. Treatment: therapeutic diphenylcyclopropenone sensitization with weekly scalp DPC. The sample here was whole blood, taken in connection with sensitization to the hapten diphenylcyclopropenone (DPC). The receptor source for this set is a young woman with alopecia areata. Some clones in this sample may be carry-over from other donors' samples.

This clonotype has more than one count but fewer than ten. This chain links TRBV10-2 with TRBJ1-1, with a tentative D call TRBD1 (6 bases). The CDR3 is 13 amino acids. The V gene lost 6 bases and the J gene lost 5 bases, with 13 bases spanning the gap. Per germline, CDR1 WSHSY and CDR2 SAAADI. CDR3 amino acids: CASSRQVLTEAFF. CDR3 in DNA: TGCGCCAGCAGCAGACAGGTGTTAACTGAAGCTTTCTTT.

In its sample, this clonotype was seen a few times. J is TRBJ2-1 and V is TRBV12-5; D is perhaps TRBD1 or TRBD2 (5 bases each). CDR1 and CDR2 (germline): LGHNT, FRNRAP. The CDR3 has 15 amino acids. V was shortened by 5 bases and J by 0 bases, with 11 bases between the two germline ends. The CDR3 DNA reads TGTGCTAGTGGTGGCGACGGGACCTCCTACAATGAGCAGTTCTTC. It yields the protein CASGGDGTSYNEQFF.